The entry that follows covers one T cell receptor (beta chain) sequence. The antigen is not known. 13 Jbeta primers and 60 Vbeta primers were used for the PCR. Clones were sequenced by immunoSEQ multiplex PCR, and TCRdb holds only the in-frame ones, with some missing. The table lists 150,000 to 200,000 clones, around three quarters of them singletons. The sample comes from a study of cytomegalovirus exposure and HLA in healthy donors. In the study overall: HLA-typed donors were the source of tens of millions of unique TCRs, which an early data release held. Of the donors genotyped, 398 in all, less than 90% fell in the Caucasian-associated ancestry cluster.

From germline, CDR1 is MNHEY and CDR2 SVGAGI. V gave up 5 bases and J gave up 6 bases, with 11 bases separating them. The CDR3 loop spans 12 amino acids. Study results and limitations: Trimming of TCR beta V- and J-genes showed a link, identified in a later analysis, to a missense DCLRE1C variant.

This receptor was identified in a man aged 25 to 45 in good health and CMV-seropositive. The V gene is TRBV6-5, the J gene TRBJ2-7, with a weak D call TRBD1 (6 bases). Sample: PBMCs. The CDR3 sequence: CASSTGSREQYF. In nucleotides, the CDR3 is TGTGCCAGCAGTACAGGGAGTCGCGAGCAGTACTTC.